What follows are 9 T cell receptor beta chains derived from one specimen sequenced in a study of T cell repertoires in cytomegalovirus infection. Each CDR3 protein gets one entry after TCRdb re-called the reads with MiXCR. The table has around 630,000 distinct CDR3 sequences, roughly 24% seen once; the top ten hold 6.5% to 10%. The specimen sequenced was CD8+ T cells from PBMCs. All receptors come from a human donor in good health (CMV status not recorded). Some clones in this sample may be carry-over from other donors' samples.

At least ten counts were recorded for this clonotype. V gene TRBV7-6 combines with J gene TRBJ2-5, with D perhaps TRBD1 (5 bases). The V end was cut by 1 base, the J end by 2 bases, with 5 bases between. This CDR3 comprises 13 residues. Germline CDR1 SGHVS, CDR2 FNYEAQ. The CDR3 here is CASSLGTQETQYF. CDR3 nucleotide sequence: TGTGCCAGCAGCTTAGGGACACAAGAGACCCAGTACTTC.

This clonotype was observed many times. V gene TRBV7-6 combines with J gene TRBJ2-3; 8 positions match TRBD1. The germline gives CDR1 SGHVS, CDR2 FNYEAQ. The CDR3 runs to 12 residues. Germline trimming cut 5 bases from V and 13 bases from J; bases unmatched to any gene: 8. DNA for the CDR3: TGTGCCAGCAGCCGAGAGGACAGGGTGAAGTATTTT. It specifies CASSREDRVKYF. Variable domain in full (rest from reference TRBV7-6 and TRBJ2-3): GAGVSQSPRYKVTKRGQDVALRCDPISGHVSLYWYRQALGQGPEFLTYFNYEAQQDKSGLPNDRFSAERPEGSISTLTIQRTEQRDSAMYRCASSREDRVKYFGPGTRLTVL.

The chain employs TRBV4-3 and TRBJ2-7, with no clear D. The CDR3 extends over 13 amino acids. Germline CDR1 is LGHNA and CDR2 is YSLEER. With 2 bases removed from V and 5 bases from J, the gap between germline ends came to 10 bases. The CDR3, as DNA: TGCGCCAGCAGCCAATTAGTAGGAGACGAGCAGTACGTC. This codes for CASSQLVGDEQYV.

About this clonotype: A much larger clone lies one base from this, so it may be a read error. The chain combines TRBV28 with TRBJ2-5; D is perhaps TRBD1 or TRBD2 (5 bases each). The length of the CDR3 is 14 residues. The germline gives CDR1 MDHEN, CDR2 SYDVKM. The CDR3 DNA reads TGTGCCAACAGTACTGGGGACGGAGAAGAGACCCAGTACTTC. This codes for CANSTGDGEETQYF.

This clonotype was seen a handful of times. The chain has TRBV29-1 and TRBJ2-7; D ambiguous. V lost 6 bases and J lost 6, with 15 bases in between. The CDR3 is made up of 12 amino acids. CDR1 is SQVTM and CDR2 is ANQGSEA in the germline V gene. The CDR3 DNA follows: TGCAGCGTCCTAGACAAAACCTCCGAGCAGTACTTC. This codes for CSVLDKTSEQYF.

At least ten counts were recorded for this clonotype. V gene TRBV7-9 combines with J gene TRBJ2-5, with 9 positions matching TRBD1. Germline loops: CDR1 SEHNR, CDR2 FQNEAQ (reference sequence). The CDR3 extends over 18 amino acids. With V trimmed by 5 bases and J by 4 bases, 17 bases remained unmatched. In DNA, the CDR3 is TGTGCCAGCAGCCCCGCCGGGACAGGGAAAGAGAGTGGAGAGACCCAGTACTTC. Translated, it gives CASSPAGTGKESGETQYF.

The chain carries TRBV2 and TRBJ2-4; D gene unclear. This CDR3 contains 16 residues. The germline V gene has CDR1 SNHLY and CDR2 FYNNEI. V lost 2 bases and J lost 0, with 11 bases in between. CDR3 DNA sequence: TGTGCCAGCAGTGAACAGGTGGAGAAAGCCAAAAACATTCAGTACTTC. The encoded protein is CASSEQVEKAKNIQYF.

The chain couples TRBV7-9 to TRBJ1-2; 9 nucleotides agree with TRBD1. The CDR3 runs to 18 residues. V gave up 3 bases and J gave up 2 bases; unmatched junction bases: 13. Per the germline V gene, CDR1 is SEHNR and CDR2 is FQNEAQ (reference sequence). The CDR3 spells CASSFSGTGQLYNYGYTF. The CDR3 nucleotides are TGTGCCAGCAGCTTTAGCGGGACAGGGCAGTTATACAACTATGGCTACACCTTC.

This rearrangement joins TRBV29-1 to TRBJ1-1, with D possibly being TRBD1 (5 bases). V lost 6 bases and J 2 bases, leaving 10 bases between the germline ends. Germline V gene data show CDR1 as SQVTM and CDR2 as ANQGSEA. The CDR3 totals 12 residues. The CDR3 sequence: CSVGRANTEAFF. The CDR3 DNA sequence: TGCAGCGTCGGCAGGGCCAACACTGAAGCTTTCTTT.